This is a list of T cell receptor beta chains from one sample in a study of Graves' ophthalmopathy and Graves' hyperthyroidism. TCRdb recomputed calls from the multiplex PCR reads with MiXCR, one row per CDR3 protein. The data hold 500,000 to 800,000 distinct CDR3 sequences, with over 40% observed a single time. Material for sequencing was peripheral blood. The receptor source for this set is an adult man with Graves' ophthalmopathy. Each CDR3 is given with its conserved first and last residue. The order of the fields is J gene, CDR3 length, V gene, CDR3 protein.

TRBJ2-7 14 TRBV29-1 CSVVELAGGYEQYF
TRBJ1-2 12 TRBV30 CAWTTSYYGYTF
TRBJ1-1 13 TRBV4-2 CASSLDHNTEAFF
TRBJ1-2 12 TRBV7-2 CASSPVGLGYTF
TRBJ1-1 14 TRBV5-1 CASNPFGGDTEAFF
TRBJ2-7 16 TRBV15 CATSSLALGTAYEQYF
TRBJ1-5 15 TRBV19 CASSIWAGGNQPQHF
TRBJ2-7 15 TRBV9 CASSPNAGASYEQYF
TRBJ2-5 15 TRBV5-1 CASSQDPGPLETQYF
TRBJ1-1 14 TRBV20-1 CSARVPNPGTEAFF
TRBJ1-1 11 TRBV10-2 CASRGQGKAFF
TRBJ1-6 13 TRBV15 CATSRASNSPLHF
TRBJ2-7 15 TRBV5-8 CASSQGATISYEQYF
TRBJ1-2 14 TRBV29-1 CSVQVGTGDYGYTF
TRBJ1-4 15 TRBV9 CASSPEGATNEKLFF
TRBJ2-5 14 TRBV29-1 CSVGGRQWGETQYF
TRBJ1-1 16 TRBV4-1 CASSQGRGQGETEAFF
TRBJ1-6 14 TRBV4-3 CASSPRGQDSPLHF
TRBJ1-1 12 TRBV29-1 CSVAQGRTEAFF
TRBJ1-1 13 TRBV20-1 CSARAGGGTEAFF